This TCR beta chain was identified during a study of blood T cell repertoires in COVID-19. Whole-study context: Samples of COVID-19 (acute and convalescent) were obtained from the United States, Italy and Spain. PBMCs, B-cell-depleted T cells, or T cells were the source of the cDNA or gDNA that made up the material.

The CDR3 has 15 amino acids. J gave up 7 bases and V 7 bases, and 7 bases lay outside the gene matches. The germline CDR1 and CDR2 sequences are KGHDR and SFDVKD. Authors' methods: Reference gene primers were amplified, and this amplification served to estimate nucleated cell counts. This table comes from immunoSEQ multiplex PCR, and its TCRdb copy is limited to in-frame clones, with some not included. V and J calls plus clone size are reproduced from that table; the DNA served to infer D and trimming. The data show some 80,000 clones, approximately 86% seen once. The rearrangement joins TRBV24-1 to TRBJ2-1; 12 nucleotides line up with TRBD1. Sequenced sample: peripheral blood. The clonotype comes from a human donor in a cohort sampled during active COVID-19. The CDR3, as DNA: TGTGCCACCAGCCTACCGGGACAGGGGGCGAATGAGCAGTTCTTC. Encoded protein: CATSLPGQGANEQFF.